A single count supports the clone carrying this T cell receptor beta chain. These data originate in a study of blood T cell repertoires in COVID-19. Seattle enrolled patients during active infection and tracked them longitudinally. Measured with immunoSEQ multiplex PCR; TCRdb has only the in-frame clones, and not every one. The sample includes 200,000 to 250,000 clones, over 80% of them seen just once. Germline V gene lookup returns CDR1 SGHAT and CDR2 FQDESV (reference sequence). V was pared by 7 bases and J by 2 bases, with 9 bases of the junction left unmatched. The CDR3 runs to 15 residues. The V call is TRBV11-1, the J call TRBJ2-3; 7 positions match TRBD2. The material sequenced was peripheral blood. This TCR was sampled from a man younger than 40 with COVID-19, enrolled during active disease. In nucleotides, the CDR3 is TGTGCCAGCATCGCCGGGGGGTCACTCACAGATACGCAGTATTTT. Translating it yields CASIAGGSLTDTQYF.